Below, 20 T cell receptor beta chains from the same sample are listed, as sequenced in a study of chemoradiotherapy in HPV16-positive cancers. This table comes from immunoSEQ multiplex PCR, and its TCRdb copy is limited to in-frame clones, with some not included. The sample lists about 30,000 clones; about 90% were seen once. The sample here was blood, taken from a patient who underwent chemoradiotherapy. The receptors derive from a human donor with HPV-associated anogenital cancer.

The CDR3 DNA sequence: TGTGCCAGCAGCTTACAGCGGACAGGTAACACTGAAGCTTTCTTT. Its translation is CASSLQRTGNTEAFF. The gene calls are TRBV7-9 and TRBJ1-1; 7 bases agree with TRBD1. The germline CDR1 and CDR2 sequences are SEHNR and FQNEAQ (reference sequence). This CDR3 region has 15 residues. J was trimmed by 2 bases and V by 2 bases; bases with no gene match: 5.

The chain carries TRBV2 and TRBJ1-5, with D hard to call. Trimming shortened V by 4 bases and J by 6 bases, and 13 bases separated the two germline ends. The CDR3 extends over 14 amino acids. Germline V gene lookup returns CDR1 SNHLY and CDR2 FYNNEI. This CDR3 is CASSGLISGQPQHF. The DNA for the CDR3 is TGTGCCAGCAGTGGACTGATTAGCGGTCAGCCCCAGCATTTT.

This clone was found a few times. The chain employs TRBV18 and TRBJ1-1; perhaps TRBD1 as D (5 bases). The CDR3 runs 13 residues. The V end lost 8 bases, the J end lost 3 bases, and 13 bases lay between the germline ends. Germline CDR1 and CDR2: KGHSH and LQKENI. CDR3 sequence reads: CASKGLGHTEAFF. The CDR3 DNA follows: TGTGCCAGCAAAGGGCTGGGACACACTGAAGCTTTCTTT. Using reference TRBV18 and TRBJ1-1 for the parts outside the CDR3, the full variable domain is NAGVMQNPRHLVRRRGQEARLRCSPMKGHSHVYWYRQLPEEGLKFMVYLQKENIIDESGMPKERFSAEFPKEGPSILRIQQVVRGDSAAYFCASKGLGHTEAFFGQGTRLTVV.

J is TRBJ2-7 and V is TRBV6-5, with TRBD2 matching over 8 bases. Germline-derived CDR1 and CDR2 are MNHEY and SVGAGI. The V segment lost 2 bases and the J segment 2 bases; nucleotides outside the gene matches: 5. The CDR3 totals 15 residues. The CDR3 DNA follows: TGTGCCAGCAGTTACGAGAGCGGGGGACCCTACGAGCAGTACTTC. Amino acids: CASSYESGGPYEQYF.

The chain recombines TRBV27 with TRBJ2-5; TRBD1 matches at 10 bases. This CDR3 contains 16 residues. V shed 7 bases, J shed 1 base, and the junction held 9 bases outside the gene matches. Germline values: CDR1 MNHEY, CDR2 SMNVEV (reference sequence). The CDR3 sequence is CASNPLGTGAQETQYF. In nucleotides, the CDR3 is TGTGCCAGCAATCCCCTTGGGACAGGGGCCCAAGAGACCCAGTACTTC.

V and J are TRBV5-6 and TRBJ2-2; 8 bases line up with TRBD2. The V gene's germline CDR1 is SGHDT and CDR2 YYEEEE. J lost 3 bases, V lost 4 bases, and 8 bases had no gene match. The CDR3 extends over 16 amino acids. The CDR3 coding sequence is TGTGCCAGCAGCCGCCCCTCGGGGGGGTACACCGGGGAGCTGTTTTTT. Protein product: CASSRPSGGYTGELFF. Complete variable domain (other parts from reference TRBV5-6 and TRBJ2-2): DAGVTQSPTHLIKTRGQQVTLRCSPKSGHDTVSWYQQALGQGPQFIFQYYEEEERQRGNFPDRFSGHQFPNYSSELNVNALLLGDSALYLCASSRPSGGYTGELFFGEGSRLTVL.

V gene TRBV5-7 combines with J gene TRBJ1-5; D is perhaps TRBD1 (5 bases). TRBV5-7 is known as an ORF, though its function is uncertain. With 4 bases removed from V and 4 bases from J, the gap between germline ends came to 12 bases. There are 14 residues in the CDR3. This CDR3 reads CASSRQPINQPQHF. CDR3 DNA: TGTGCCAGCAGCCGACAGCCCATTAATCAGCCCCAGCATTTT.

V is TRBV15 and J is TRBJ2-7; 8 nucleotides align to TRBD1. Germline assignment: CDR1 LNHNV and CDR2 YYDKDF (reference sequence). Trimming took 5 bases from V and 3 from J; bases not matched to a gene: 6. The CDR3 runs to 14 residues. In DNA, the CDR3 is TGTGCCACCAGCCCGCGGACAGGGAACTACGAGCAGTACTTC. Amino acids: CATSPRTGNYEQYF.

The chain carries TRBV4-1 and TRBJ1-2; D call uncertain. The length of the CDR3 is 14 residues. Germline loops: CDR1 MGHRA, CDR2 YSYEKL. Deletions cut 0 bases from V and 3 bases from J, with 8 bases between. In DNA form, the CDR3 reads TGCGCCAGCAGCCAAGATCCAGGAGACTATGGCTACACCTTC. It specifies CASSQDPGDYGYTF.

The genes are TRBV5-6 and TRBJ1-1; D might be TRBD1 (5 bases). Germline CDR1 SGHDT, CDR2 YYEEEE. V gave up 6 bases and J gave up 5 bases, with 23 bases separating them. The CDR3 runs 16 residues. The CDR3: CASISGGLRRGTEAFF. The CDR3 coding sequence is TGTGCCAGCATCTCAGGAGGGCTTAGGAGGGGAACTGAAGCTTTCTTT.

The genes are TRBV2 and TRBJ2-5; D perhaps matches TRBD2 (6 bases). The CDR3 is 15 residues long. CDR1 and CDR2 (germline): SNHLY, FYNNEI. Trimming stripped 3 bases from V and 5 bases from J, with 16 bases between. The CDR3 here is CASSDPTSDLETQYF. The CDR3 DNA reads TGTGCCAGCAGTGATCCGACTAGTGATTTGGAGACCCAGTACTTC.

This chain joins TRBV5-1 and TRBJ2-5, with D hard to call. This CDR3 is 14 amino acids long. Germline CDR1 SGHRS, CDR2 YFSETQ. V was cut by 2 bases and J by 5 bases, with 13 bases left in between. The CDR3 protein is CASSFYYAGETQYF. The CDR3 region has the DNA TGCGCCAGCAGCTTTTACTACGCCGGGGAGACCCAGTACTTC.

The chain recombines TRBV28 with TRBJ2-7; D remains unclear. Germline values: CDR1 MDHEN, CDR2 SYDVKM. The CDR3 runs to 13 residues. Between the trimmed V and J ends, which lost 5 bases and 1 base, there was a span of 9 bases. In nucleotides, the CDR3 is TGTGCCAGCAGTCCCCCATTATCCTACGAGCAGTACTTC. Amino acid sequence: CASSPPLSYEQYF.

This chain connects TRBV28 to TRBJ2-1; 10 nucleotides match TRBD1. The CDR3 has 15 amino acids. V was pared by 5 bases and J by 4 bases, with 5 bases of the junction left unmatched. Germline assignment: CDR1 MDHEN and CDR2 SYDVKM. DNA for the CDR3: TGTGCCAGCAGTCCACCGGGACAGGGGTACAATGAGCAGTTCTTC. Translating gives CASSPPGQGYNEQFF.

The chain has TRBV10-1 and TRBJ1-5; no clear D. Germline V gene data show CDR1 as WNHNN and CDR2 as SYGVQD (reference sequence). V was shortened by 2 bases and J by 6 bases, with 8 bases between the two germline ends. The CDR3 contains 13 residues. CDR3 sequence: CASSEEVGQPQHF. CDR3 nucleotide sequence: TGCGCCAGCAGTGAGGAGGTTGGTCAGCCCCAGCATTTT.

The V call is TRBV7-9, the J call TRBJ1-6, with 8 bases fitting TRBD1. J gave up 9 bases and V 4 bases, and 8 bases lay outside the gene matches. The CDR3 runs 15 residues. Germline CDR1 is SEHNR and CDR2 is FQNEAQ (reference sequence). As DNA, the CDR3 is TGTGCCAGCAGCTCGGGGACAGGCGTAGGTTCACCCCTCCACTTT. It specifies CASSSGTGVGSPLHF.

This chain joins TRBV28 and TRBJ1-2, with 8 bases aligning to TRBD1. The CDR3 loop spans 15 amino acids. CDR1 is MDHEN, CDR2 SYDVKM, per germline. Trimming at V came to 4 bases and at J to 3 bases, leaving 7 bases not matched to a gene. DNA of the CDR3: TGTGCCAGCAGTTCACTTGGACAGGGAGACTATGGCTACACCTTC. Its protein is CASSSLGQGDYGYTF.

This clone appeared a few times. This rearrangement joins TRBV11-2 to TRBJ1-1; D might be TRBD1 (5 bases). The V end was cut by 1 base, the J end by 0 bases, with 18 bases between. Germline V lookup: CDR1 SGHAT, CDR2 FQNNGV. The CDR3 is made up of 18 amino acids. The CDR3 protein is CASSLVRGVRGMNTEAFF. The CDR3 DNA sequence: TGTGCCAGCAGCTTAGTCCGGGGGGTTAGGGGTATGAACACTGAAGCTTTCTTT.

This clone was counted between two and nine times. This chain connects TRBV27 to TRBJ1-1; D is perhaps TRBD1 (5 bases). In germline, CDR1 is MNHEY, CDR2 SMNVEV (reference sequence). This CDR3 has 16 residues. V lost 1 base and J lost 4, with 16 bases in between. The CDR3 coding sequence is TGTGCCAGCAGTTTATATGGTCGAGGGGCGGCCACTGAAGCTTTCTTT. Translated, it gives CASSLYGRGAATEAFF.

The chain couples TRBV5-1 to TRBJ2-4; 7 bases agree with TRBD1. The V gene's germline CDR1 is SGHRS and CDR2 YFSETQ. The CDR3 spans 16 residues. The V gene end was trimmed by 5 bases and the J gene end by 0 bases; junction bases not matched to a gene: 8. CDR3 residues: CASRKGQELAKNIQYF. The CDR3 coding sequence is TGCGCCAGCAGAAAAGGACAGGAACTAGCCAAAAACATTCAGTACTTC.